Presented here are 20 T cell receptor beta chains from one specimen sequenced in a study of T cell repertoires in cytomegalovirus infection. TCRdb redid the calling of the reads with MiXCR, one entry per CDR3 protein. The data contain about 400,000 distinct CDR3 sequences, 15% to 20% of them seen just once; the ten biggest clones take up approximately 10%. The sequenced material came from PBMCs. The receptor source for this set is a human donor in good health (CMV status not recorded). Some clones in this sample may be carry-over from other donors' samples.

This clonotype was detected many times. This chain uses TRBV7-2 with TRBJ2-7; 7 bases are shared with TRBD1. Germline V gene data show CDR1 as SGHTA and CDR2 as FQGNSA. The V and J ends lost 5 bases and 3 bases, in that order; junction bases with no gene match: 7. The CDR3 has 14 residues. The CDR3 reads CASSLQGESYEQYF. CDR3 nucleotide sequence: TGTGCCAGCAGCCTGCAGGGGGAGAGCTACGAGCAGTACTTC.

This clonotype has just a few counts. The chain has TRBV20-1 and TRBJ2-1, with 8 bases fitting TRBD2. Trimming took 7 bases from V and 0 from J; bases not matched to a gene: 8. Germline assignment: CDR1 DFQATT and CDR2 SNEGSKA (reference sequence). The CDR3 extends over 15 amino acids. This CDR3 reads CSGFSGVISYNEQFF. The CDR3 DNA sequence: TGCAGTGGGTTTAGCGGGGTAATCTCCTACAATGAGCAGTTCTTC.

This clonotype was detected many times. J is TRBJ2-5 and V is TRBV20-1, with D possibly TRBD2 on 6 matching bases. Trimming cost V 4 bases and J 4 bases, with 13 bases left between them. The germline CDR1 and CDR2 sequences are DFQATT and SNEGSKA (reference sequence). The CDR3 is 13 residues long. The DNA of the CDR3 is TGCAGTGCTAAGACTAGTTTTTCAGAGACCCAGTACTTC. It is translated as CSAKTSFSETQYF.

This rearrangement joins TRBV7-9 to TRBJ2-1; tentative D call: TRBD1 (5 bases). Germline V gene lookup returns CDR1 SEHNR and CDR2 FQNEAQ (reference sequence). V was pared by 4 bases and J by 5 bases, with 12 bases between. CDR3 length equals 14 residues. The CDR3 is CASSSYDSNNEQFF. The CDR3 DNA reads TGTGCCAGCAGCTCCTACGACAGCAACAATGAGCAGTTCTTC.

This clonotype was observed a few times. The rearrangement uses TRBV19 and TRBJ2-4; perhaps D is TRBD1 or TRBD2 (5 bases each). The CDR3 is 14 residues long. V was pared by 8 bases and J by 2 bases, with 13 bases between. Germline V CDR1 and CDR2: LNHDA, SQIVND (reference sequence). The CDR3, as DNA: TGTGCCAGTTCACCCCGGGGCCCCAAAAACATTCAGTACTTC. Translation: CASSPRGPKNIQYF. Looking up the rest from reference TRBV19 and TRBJ2-4 gives the full variable domain: DGGITQSPKYLFRKEGQNVTLSCEQNLNHDAMYWYRQDPGQGLRLIYYSQIVNDFQKGDIAEGYSVSREKKESFPLTVTSAQKNPTAFYLCASSPRGPKNIQYFGAGTRLSVL.

The V and J genes are TRBV7-2 and TRBJ1-6; perhaps TRBD1 as D (5 bases). Germline V gene sequence: CDR1 SGHTA, CDR2 FQGNSA. V lost 6 bases and J 10 bases, leaving 16 bases between the germline ends. CDR3 length equals 14 residues. The DNA of the CDR3 is TGTGCCAGCAGACCCGCAGGGAGAGGATCACCCCTCCACTTT. Translated, it gives CASRPAGRGSPLHF.

The CDR3 protein is CASSPVATNEKLFF. CDR3 DNA sequence: TGTGCCAGCTCACCGGTAGCAACTAATGAAAAACTGTTTTTT. The chain combines TRBV18 with TRBJ1-4, with D uncertain. CDR3 length equals 14 residues. Per germline, CDR1 KGHSH and CDR2 LQKENI. Between the trimmed V and J ends, which lost 3 bases and 0 bases, there was a span of 5 bases.

In this sample, this clonotype turned up many times. This chain uses TRBV7-2 with TRBJ1-3, with D unclear. Trimming cost V 6 bases and J 4 bases, with 10 bases left between them. Germline CDR1 SGHTA, CDR2 FQGNSA. This CDR3 is 13 amino acids long. The CDR3 here is CASSPSRGNTIYF. As DNA, the CDR3 is TGTGCCAGCAGTCCCTCGCGGGGAAACACCATATATTTT.

The chain carries TRBV28 and TRBJ1-2, with D possibly matching TRBD1 (5 bases). Per germline, CDR1 MDHEN and CDR2 SYDVKM. Trimming took 2 bases from V and 2 from J, leaving 12 bases between them. This CDR3 is 15 amino acids long. The CDR3: CASSLLAGSNYGYTF. CDR3 bases: TGTGCCAGCAGTTTACTGGCAGGGTCCAACTATGGCTACACCTTC.

At least ten counts were recorded for this clonotype. V and J are TRBV7-2 and TRBJ2-1; 8 nucleotides line up with TRBD2. The J segment lost 8 bases and the V segment lost 7 bases, leaving 7 bases of the junction unmatched. The germline V gene encodes CDR1 SGHTA and CDR2 FQGNSA. This CDR3 spans 13 amino acids. CDR3 DNA: TGTGCCAGCACTGTGGGGCGGGAGGATGAGCAGTTCTTC. This sequence encodes CASTVGREDEQFF. The variable domain in full, with the rest retrieved from reference TRBV7-2 and TRBJ2-1, is GAGVSQSPSNKVTEKGKDVELRCDPISGHTALYWYRQSLGQGLEFLIYFQGNSAPDKSGLPSDRFSAERTGGSVSTLTIQRTQQEDSAVYLCASTVGREDEQFFGPGTRLTVL.

The rearrangement uses TRBV20-1 and TRBJ2-7; D is perhaps TRBD2 (5 bases). This CDR3 comprises 12 residues. Trimming shortened V by 3 bases and J by 3 bases, and 9 bases separated the two germline ends. The germline V gene encodes CDR1 DFQATT and CDR2 SNEGSKA (reference sequence). Here the CDR3 reads CSARTGGYEQYF. The CDR3 coding sequence is TGCAGTGCTAGGACCGGAGGCTACGAGCAGTACTTC.

The V gene is TRBV5-1, the J gene TRBJ2-7, with D unresolved. CDR1 SGHRS and CDR2 YFSETQ come from the germline V gene. The CDR3 extends over 15 amino acids. V dropped 0 bases and J dropped 2 bases, with 12 bases sitting between them. CDR3 sequence (DNA): TGCGCCAGCAGCTTGGTTGGATTGGGAACCTACGAGCAGTACTTC. This encodes CASSLVGLGTYEQYF. Supplemented by reference TRBV5-1 and TRBJ2-7, the full variable domain reads KAGVTQTPRYLIKTRGQQVTLSCSPISGHRSVSWYQQTPGQGLQFLFEYFSETQRNKGNFPGRFSGRQFSNSRSEMNVSTLELGDSALYLCASSLVGLGTYEQYFGPGTRLTVT.

The chain uses TRBV7-6 and TRBJ2-3; no reliable D call. Trimming stripped 1 base from V and 8 bases from J, with 13 bases between. This CDR3 contains 14 residues. CDR1 is SGHVS and CDR2 is FNYEAQ in the germline V gene. The DNA of the CDR3 is TGTGCCAGCAGCTTAGAAGTCCGGTTCGGTACGCAGTATTTT. Translating it yields CASSLEVRFGTQYF.

This chain links TRBV5-6 with TRBJ1-2; D is uncertain. Germline CDR1 and CDR2: SGHDT and YYEEEE. The CDR3 is made up of 12 amino acids. Trimming removed 1 base at V and 4 bases at J, with 5 bases between. CDR3 in amino acids: CASSLPSYGYTF. The CDR3 DNA is TGTGCCAGCAGCTTGCCCAGCTATGGCTACACCTTC.

This clonotype appeared a few times. J is TRBJ2-5 and V is TRBV4-1; D is undetermined. Trimming shortened V by 1 base and J by 5 bases, and 11 bases separated the two germline ends. The CDR3 runs to 14 residues. CDR1 MGHRA and CDR2 YSYEKL come from the germline V gene. CDR3 in DNA: TGCGCCAGCAGCCAAGTGGTAGTCGGCGAGACCCAGTACTTC. Its protein product is CASSQVVVGETQYF.

This clonotype has a count of ten or more. This rearrangement joins TRBV7-6 to TRBJ2-5; 8 nucleotides align to TRBD1. Germline CDR1 is SGHVS and CDR2 is FNYEAQ. This CDR3 contains 12 residues. V shed 5 bases, J shed 5 bases, and the junction held 1 base outside the gene matches. The CDR3 nucleotides read TGTGCCAGCAGCACAGGGGGGGAGACCCAGTACTTC. Translated: CASSTGGETQYF.

The rearrangement links TRBV6-2 or TRBV6-3 to TRBJ1-1; D uncertain. CDR3 length equals 16 residues. Germline V gene sequence: CDR1 MNHEY, CDR2 SVGEGT. Trimming stripped 6 bases from V and 0 bases from J, with 17 bases between. The CDR3 coding sequence is TGTGCCAGCAGACCATCAGGACGGAGCTTGAACACTGAAGCTTTCTTT. Translating gives CASRPSGRSLNTEAFF.

Details on this clonotype: A read error may explain this, as a much larger clone is one base away. This sequence joins TRBV7-2 and TRBJ2-1, with TRBD2 matching over 11 bases. The trim removed 8 bases at V and 4 bases at J, leaving 7 bases unmatched. CDR1 and CDR2 from the germline V gene are SGHTA and FQGNSA. The CDR3 has 15 amino acids. CDR3 in DNA: TGTGCCAGCGGTCTGACTAGCGGGGTTTACAATGAGCAGTTCTTC. Amino acid sequence: CASGLTSGVYNEQFF.

The chain uses TRBV10-2 and TRBJ2-1; 11 nucleotides align to TRBD2. V lost 0 bases, J lost 5 bases, and 6 bases stayed unmatched. Per the germline V gene, CDR1 is WSHSY and CDR2 is SAAADI. The CDR3 runs to 17 residues. The CDR3 bases are TGCGCCAGCAGTGAGTCGGGGCTAGCGGGAGGCGACAATGAGCAGTTCTTC. Protein sequence: CASSESGLAGGDNEQFF.

This clonotype was observed many times. This chain uses TRBV11-2 with TRBJ1-4; unclear D gene. The germline gives CDR1 SGHAT, CDR2 FQNNGV. Trimming removed 5 bases from V and 8 bases from J, with 15 bases in between. The CDR3 sequence is 14 residues long. The DNA for the CDR3 is TGTGCCAGCAGCCCACACGGAGGGTGGGAAAAACTGTTTTTT. Translating it yields CASSPHGGWEKLFF.